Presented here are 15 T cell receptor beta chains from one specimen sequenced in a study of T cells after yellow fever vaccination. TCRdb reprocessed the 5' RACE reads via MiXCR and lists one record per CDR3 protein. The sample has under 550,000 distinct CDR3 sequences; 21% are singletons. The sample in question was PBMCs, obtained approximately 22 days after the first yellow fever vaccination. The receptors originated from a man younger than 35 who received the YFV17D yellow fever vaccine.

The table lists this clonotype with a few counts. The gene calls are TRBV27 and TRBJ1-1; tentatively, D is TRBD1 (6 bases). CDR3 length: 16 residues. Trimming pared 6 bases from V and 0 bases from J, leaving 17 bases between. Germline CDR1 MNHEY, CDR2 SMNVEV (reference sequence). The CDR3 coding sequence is TGTGCCAGCAGCGTGCATACAGGGTTCATGAACACTGAAGCTTTCTTT. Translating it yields CASSVHTGFMNTEAFF.

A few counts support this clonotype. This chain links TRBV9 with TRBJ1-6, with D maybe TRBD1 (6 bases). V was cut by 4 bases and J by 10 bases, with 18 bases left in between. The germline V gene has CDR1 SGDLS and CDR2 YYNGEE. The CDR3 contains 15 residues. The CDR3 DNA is TGTGCCAGCAGCCCTCGACAGGCCCTGAACTCACCCCTCCACTTT. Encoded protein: CASSPRQALNSPLHF. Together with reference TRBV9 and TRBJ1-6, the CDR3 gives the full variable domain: DSGVTQTPKHLITATGQRVTLRCSPRSGDLSVYWYQQSLDQGLQFLIQYYNGEERAKGNILERFSAQQFPDLHSELNLSSLELGDSALYFCASSPRQALNSPLHFGNGTRLTVT.

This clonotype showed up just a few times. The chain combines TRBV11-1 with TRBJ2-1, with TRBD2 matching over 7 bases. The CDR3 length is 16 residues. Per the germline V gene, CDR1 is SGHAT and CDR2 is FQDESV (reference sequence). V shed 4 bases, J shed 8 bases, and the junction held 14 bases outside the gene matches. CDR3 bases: TGTGCCAGCAGCTCCCCCAGACGGGGGGATGGAGATGAGCAGTTCTTC. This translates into CASSSPRRGDGDEQFF.

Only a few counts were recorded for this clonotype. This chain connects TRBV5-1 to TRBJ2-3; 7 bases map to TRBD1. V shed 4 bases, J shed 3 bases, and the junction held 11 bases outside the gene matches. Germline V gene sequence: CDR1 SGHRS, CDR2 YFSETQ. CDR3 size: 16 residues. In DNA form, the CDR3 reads TGCGCCAGCAGCCCGCGACAGGGCTCTTCGACAGATACGCAGTATTTT. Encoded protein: CASSPRQGSSTDTQYF.

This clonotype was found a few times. The CDR3 loop is CASSEDPSAYYGYTF. The CDR3 nucleotides are TGCGCCAGCAGTGAGGACCCCAGCGCTTACTATGGCTACACCTTC. The rearrangement links TRBV10-2 to TRBJ1-2; D is unresolved. This CDR3 region has 15 residues. V dropped 2 bases and J dropped 3 bases, with 13 bases sitting between them. Germline-derived CDR1 and CDR2 are WSHSY and SAAADI.

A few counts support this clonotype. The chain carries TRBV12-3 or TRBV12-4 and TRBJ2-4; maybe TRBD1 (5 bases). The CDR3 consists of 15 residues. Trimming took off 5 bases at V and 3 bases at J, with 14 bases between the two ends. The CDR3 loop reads CASSTQGVGKNIQYF. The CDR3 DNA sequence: TGTGCCAGCAGTACCCAAGGGGTGGGCAAAAACATTCAGTACTTC.

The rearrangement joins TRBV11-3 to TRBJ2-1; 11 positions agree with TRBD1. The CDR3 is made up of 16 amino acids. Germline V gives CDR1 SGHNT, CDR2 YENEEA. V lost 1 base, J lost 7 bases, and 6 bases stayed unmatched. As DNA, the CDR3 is TGTGCCAGCAGCTTAGTGGGACAGGGGGTAGAGAATGAGCAGTTCTTC. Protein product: CASSLVGQGVENEQFF.

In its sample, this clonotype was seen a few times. DNA for the CDR3: TGTGCCAGCAGCCCGGGGGGGCAGGCGCCCGGAAACACCATATATTTT. Translating it yields CASSPGGQAPGNTIYF. This chain connects TRBV5-5 to TRBJ1-3; D is possibly TRBD1 (6 bases). The CDR3 is made up of 16 amino acids. Germline V gives CDR1 SGHKS, CDR2 YYEKEE (reference sequence). Between the trimmed V and J ends, which lost 4 bases and 4 bases, there was a span of 18 bases.

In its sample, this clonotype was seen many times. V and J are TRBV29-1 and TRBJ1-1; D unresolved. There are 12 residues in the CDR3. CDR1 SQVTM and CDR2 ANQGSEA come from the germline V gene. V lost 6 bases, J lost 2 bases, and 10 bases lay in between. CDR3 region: CSVAPGNTEAFF. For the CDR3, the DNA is TGCAGCGTGGCTCCGGGTAACACTGAAGCTTTCTTT.

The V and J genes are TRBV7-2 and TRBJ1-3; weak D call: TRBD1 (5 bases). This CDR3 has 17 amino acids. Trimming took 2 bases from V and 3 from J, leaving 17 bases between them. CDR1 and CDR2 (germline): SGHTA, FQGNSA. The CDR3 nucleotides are TGTGCCAGCAGCTTAAGAATATCGGGGCCCGGTGGAAACACCATATATTTT. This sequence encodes CASSLRISGPGGNTIYF. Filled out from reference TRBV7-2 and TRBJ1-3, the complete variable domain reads GAGVSQSPSNKVTEKGKDVELRCDPISGHTALYWYRQSLGQGLEFLIYFQGNSAPDKSGLPSDRFSAERTGGSVSTLTIQRTQQEDSAVYLCASSLRISGPGGNTIYFGEGSWLTVV.

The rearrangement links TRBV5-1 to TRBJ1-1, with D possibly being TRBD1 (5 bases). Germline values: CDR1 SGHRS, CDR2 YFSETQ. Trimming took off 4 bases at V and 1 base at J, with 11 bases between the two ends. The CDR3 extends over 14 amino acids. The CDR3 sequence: CASSKGDGNTEAFF. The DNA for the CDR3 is TGCGCCAGCAGCAAAGGGGACGGGAACACTGAAGCTTTCTTT.

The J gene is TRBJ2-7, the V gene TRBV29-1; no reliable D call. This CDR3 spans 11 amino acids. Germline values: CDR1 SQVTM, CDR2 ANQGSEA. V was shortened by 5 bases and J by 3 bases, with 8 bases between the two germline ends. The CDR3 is CSVLSDYEQYF. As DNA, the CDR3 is TGCAGCGTTCTTTCCGACTACGAGCAGTACTTC.

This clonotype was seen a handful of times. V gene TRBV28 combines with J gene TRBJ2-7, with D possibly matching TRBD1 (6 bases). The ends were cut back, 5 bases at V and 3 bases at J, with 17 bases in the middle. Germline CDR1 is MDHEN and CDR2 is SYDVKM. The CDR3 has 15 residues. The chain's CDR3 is CASSTATGSYYEQYF. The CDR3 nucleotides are TGTGCCAGCAGTACCGCGACAGGTTCTTACTACGAGCAGTACTTC.

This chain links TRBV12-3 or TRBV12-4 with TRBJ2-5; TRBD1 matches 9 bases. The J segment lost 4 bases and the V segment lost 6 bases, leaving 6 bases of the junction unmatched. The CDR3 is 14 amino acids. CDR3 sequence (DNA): TGTGCCAGCAGCCGGGGACAGGGAACAGAGACCCAGTACTTC. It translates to CASSRGQGTETQYF.

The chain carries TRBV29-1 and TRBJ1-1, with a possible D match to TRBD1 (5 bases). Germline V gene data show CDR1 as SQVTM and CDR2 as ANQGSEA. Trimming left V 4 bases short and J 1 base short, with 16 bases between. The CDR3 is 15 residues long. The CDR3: CSVGGRQSRNTEAFF. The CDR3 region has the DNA TGCAGCGTTGGGGGTAGACAGTCACGGAACACTGAAGCTTTCTTT. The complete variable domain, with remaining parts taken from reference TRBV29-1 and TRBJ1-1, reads SAVISQKPSRDICQRGTSLTIQCQVDSQVTMMFWYRQQPGQSLTLIATANQGSEATYESGFVIDKFPISRPNLTFSTLTVSNMSPEDSSIYLCSVGGRQSRNTEAFFGQGTRLTVV.